One and the same sample provided the 28 T cell receptor beta chains below, sequenced in a study of siplizumab effects on memory and regulatory T cells. Sequencing used immunoSEQ multiplex PCR; TCRdb keeps in-frame clones, though not all of them. The sample has about 50,000 clones; over 90% are singletons. The specimen sequenced was CD8+ T cells sorted from blood. These receptors were collected from a human donor in good health.

The chain links TRBV27 to TRBJ1-5; 11 bases are shared with TRBD1. The J segment lost 7 bases and the V segment lost 4 bases, leaving 9 bases of the junction unmatched. This CDR3 has 16 amino acids. Germline V gene sequence: CDR1 MNHEY, CDR2 SMNVEV (reference sequence). CDR3 nucleotides: TGTGCCAGCAGTTCCCTGGACAGGGGGCGGCGGCAGCCCCAGCATTTT. Its protein product is CASSSLDRGRRQPQHF.

J is TRBJ2-3 and V is TRBV11-2; 8 positions agree with TRBD2. The germline V gene has CDR1 SGHAT and CDR2 FQNNGV. The V gene end was trimmed by 1 base and the J gene end by 6 bases; junction bases not matched to a gene: 9. The CDR3 runs to 16 residues. CDR3 bases: TGTGCCAGCAGCTTAGGCGGGAGGCCTAACATGGATACGCAGTATTTT. Protein: CASSLGGRPNMDTQYF.

The chain employs TRBV27 and TRBJ2-7, with TRBD1 as a possible D gene (6 bases). Germline values: CDR1 MNHEY, CDR2 SMNVEV (reference sequence). The CDR3 is 14 amino acids. Trimming took off 5 bases at V and 1 base at J, with 12 bases between the two ends. The CDR3 DNA reads as TGTGCCAGCAGTCAAGGGGGACGTTCCTACGAGCAGTACTTC. Translation gives CASSQGGRSYEQYF.

This chain connects TRBV25-1 to TRBJ2-1; D ambiguous. Germline V gene lookup returns CDR1 MGHDK and CDR2 SYGVNS. The CDR3 sequence is 17 residues long. Trimming removed 5 bases at V and 0 bases at J, with 17 bases between. This CDR3 is CASSQTRLGSSYNEQFF. The CDR3 coding sequence is TGTGCCAGCAGTCAGACCAGACTCGGAAGCTCCTACAATGAGCAGTTCTTC.

The chain has TRBV7-9 and TRBJ2-6, with unresolved D. Germline-derived CDR1 and CDR2 are SEHNR and FQNEAQ (reference sequence). The V and J ends lost 7 bases and 0 bases respectively, with 7 bases between them. The CDR3 runs to 14 residues. The chain's CDR3 is CASTTSSGANVLTF. The CDR3 DNA follows: TGTGCCAGCACCACAAGCTCTGGGGCCAACGTCCTGACTTTC.

The rearrangement links TRBV4-1 to TRBJ2-7; D is perhaps TRBD1 or TRBD2 (5 bases each). The CDR3 has 15 residues. Trimming took off 8 bases at V and 1 base at J, with 18 bases between the two ends. Germline V CDR1 and CDR2: MGHRA, YSYEKL. The CDR3 sequence is CASRNRDRDSYEQYF. CDR3 DNA: TGCGCCAGCCGAAACCGGGACCGCGATTCCTACGAGCAGTACTTC.

This sequence joins TRBV7-8 and TRBJ1-2, with TRBD1 identical over 7 bases. Germline CDR1 reads SGHVS; CDR2 reads FQNEAQ. J was trimmed by 4 bases and V by 4 bases; bases with no gene match: 6. CDR3 size: 14 residues. The CDR3 DNA is TGTGCCAGCAGCTCCTCCGGGACAGTCTATGGCTACACCTTC. Its translation is CASSSSGTVYGYTF.

The chain is built from TRBV5-1 and TRBJ1-2; tentatively, D is TRBD1 (5 bases). Germline CDR1 and CDR2: SGHRS and YFSETQ. This CDR3 region has 15 residues. V was clipped by 5 bases and J by 4 bases, with 18 bases between them. CDR3 nucleotide sequence: TGCGCCAGCAGTGAGGAGGGACTTGAATTCTATGGCTACACCTTC. It specifies CASSEEGLEFYGYTF.

The CDR3: CASGSQKNTEAFF. CDR3 in DNA: TGCGCCAGCGGATCCCAAAAAAACACTGAAGCTTTCTTT. This chain uses TRBV4-1 with TRBJ1-1; D is ambiguous. CDR1 MGHRA and CDR2 YSYEKL come from the germline V gene. Trimming removed 8 bases from V and 2 bases from J, with 12 bases in between. This CDR3 region has 13 residues.

The genes are TRBV28 and TRBJ2-6; D gene ambiguous. The V end lost 6 bases, the J end lost 1 base, and 10 bases lay between the germline ends. CDR1 and CDR2 (germline): MDHEN, SYDVKM. The length of the CDR3 is 15 residues. The CDR3 coding sequence is TGTGCCAGCAGCCTAGGACGGTCTGGGGCCAACGTCCTGACTTTC. This encodes CASSLGRSGANVLTF.

The V and J genes are TRBV27 and TRBJ2-1; the match to TRBD1 covers 7 bases. V dropped 4 bases and J dropped 8; count of bases not matched to a gene: 5. Germline V gives CDR1 MNHEY, CDR2 SMNVEV (reference sequence). This CDR3 spans 13 amino acids. CDR3 DNA sequence: TGTGCCAGCAGTTGGACAGGACGGTATGAGCAGTTCTTC. Protein product: CASSWTGRYEQFF.

As DNA, the CDR3 is TGCGCCAGCAGTCAATCGGGGCAGGTTCATAATCAGCCCCAGCATTTT. Encoded protein: CASSQSGQVHNQPQHF. The J gene is TRBJ1-5, the V gene TRBV23-1; TRBD1 might be the D (5 bases). TRBV23-1 is annotated as an ORF whose role is uncertain. V was trimmed by 0 bases and J by 4 bases, leaving 13 bases between them. The CDR3 is made up of 16 amino acids.

The chain joins TRBV6-1 to TRBJ1-5; D ambiguous. The V gene lost 3 bases and the J gene lost 7 bases, with 16 bases spanning the gap. There are 15 residues in the CDR3. Germline loops: CDR1 MNHNS, CDR2 SASEGT. This CDR3 reads CASSEGSGFRQPQHF. The DNA of the CDR3 is TGTGCCAGCAGTGAGGGATCGGGTTTTAGGCAGCCCCAGCATTTT.

V usage is TRBV9 and J usage is TRBJ2-1; TRBD2 matches 13 bases. Trimming removed 3 bases from V and 7 bases from J; junction bases left unmatched: 13. From germline, CDR1 is SGDLS and CDR2 YYNGEE. CDR3 size: 18 residues. The CDR3 DNA follows: TGTGCCAGCAGCGCGCAACCCGAACTAGCGGGAGGGGGTAATGAGCAGTTCTTC. Its protein is CASSAQPELAGGGNEQFF. The entire variable domain, with the rest obtained from reference TRBV9 and TRBJ2-1, is as follows: DSGVTQTPKHLITATGQRVTLRCSPRSGDLSVYWYQQSLDQGLQFLIQYYNGEERAKGNILERFSAQQFPDLHSELNLSSLELGDSALYFCASSAQPELAGGGNEQFFGPGTRLTVL.

The V gene is TRBV11-2, the J gene TRBJ2-3, with TRBD2 matching over 8 bases. Trimming at V came to 4 bases and at J to 4 bases, leaving 16 bases not matched to a gene. Per germline, CDR1 SGHAT and CDR2 FQNNGV. The CDR3 extends over 18 amino acids. CDR3 DNA: TGTGCCAGCAGCTCGGCCTCTGTGCTAGGACTAGCTTCAGATACGCAGTATTTT. Protein: CASSSASVLGLASDTQYF.

The J gene is TRBJ2-2, the V gene TRBV28; 11 nucleotides line up with TRBD2. Trimming at V came to 7 bases and at J to 7 bases, leaving 14 bases not matched to a gene. Germline CDR1 reads MDHEN; CDR2 reads SYDVKM. This CDR3 spans 17 amino acids. For the CDR3, the DNA is TGTGCCAGCACCCAACTAGCGGGAGATAATAAAGGCGGGGAGCTGTTTTTT. As protein: CASTQLAGDNKGGELFF.

The V and J genes are TRBV28 and TRBJ2-7; the match to TRBD1 covers 7 bases. CDR1 MDHEN and CDR2 SYDVKM come from the germline V gene. The CDR3 spans 15 residues. With V trimmed by 6 bases and J by 0 bases, 8 bases remained unmatched. CDR3 DNA sequence: TGTGCCAGCAGAGGGACAGCCCCTTTCTCCTACGAGCAGTACTTC. Its protein is CASRGTAPFSYEQYF.

The chain links TRBV7-3 to TRBJ1-2; D possibly corresponds to TRBD1 (5 bases). Germline loops: CDR1 SGHTA, CDR2 FQGTGA. V gave up 1 base and J gave up 2 bases, with 8 bases separating them. The CDR3 length is 14 residues. CDR3 nucleotides: TGTGCCAGCAGCTTAAGCGGGGGAAACTATGGCTACACCTTC. Translated, it gives CASSLSGGNYGYTF. Complete variable domain (other parts from reference TRBV7-3 and TRBJ1-2): GAGVSQTPSNKVTEKGKYVELRCDPISGHTALYWYRQSLGQGPEFLIYFQGTGAADDSGLPNDRFFAVRPEGSVSTLKIQRTERGDSAVYLCASSLSGGNYGYTFGSGTRLTVV.

Only one count was recorded for this clone. The CDR3 DNA is TGTGCCAGCAGTTCGGGACGCCCGTCCTACGAGCAGTACTTC. Translating it yields CASSSGRPSYEQYF. The chain combines TRBV27 with TRBJ2-7; D may correspond to TRBD1 or TRBD2 (5 bases each). The CDR3 spans 14 residues. CDR1 and CDR2 from the germline V gene are MNHEY and SMNVEV (reference sequence). V was trimmed by 4 bases and J by 1 base, leaving 11 bases between them.

The J gene is TRBJ2-1, the V gene TRBV5-6; TRBD1 aligns across 7 bases. The trim removed 0 bases at V and 2 bases at J, leaving 2 bases unmatched. CDR1 and CDR2 from the germline V gene are SGHDT and YYEEEE. The CDR3 runs to 15 residues. This CDR3 reads CASSLGTGAYNEQFF. As DNA, the CDR3 is TGTGCCAGCAGCTTGGGAACAGGGGCCTACAATGAGCAGTTCTTC. The complete variable domain, with remaining parts taken from reference TRBV5-6 and TRBJ2-1, reads DAGVTQSPTHLIKTRGQQVTLRCSPKSGHDTVSWYQQALGQGPQFIFQYYEEEERQRGNFPDRFSGHQFPNYSSELNVNALLLGDSALYLCASSLGTGAYNEQFFGPGTRLTVL.

This chain uses TRBV29-1 with TRBJ2-2; D remains ambiguous. The CDR3 contains 14 residues. CDR1 is SQVTM, CDR2 ANQGSEA, per germline. The ends were cut back, 0 bases at V and 4 bases at J, with 9 bases in the middle. Here the CDR3 DNA reads TGCAGCGTTGAAGATAGGGTGGCCACCGGGGAGCTGTTTTTT. Protein product: CSVEDRVATGELFF.

This rearrangement joins TRBV6-5 to TRBJ1-1; D call uncertain. The CDR3 extends over 13 amino acids. The V gene's germline CDR1 is MNHEY and CDR2 SVGAGI. Trimming removed 2 bases at V and 11 bases at J, with 15 bases between. The CDR3, as DNA: TGTGCCAGCAGTTACGGTCGGTCTGTCTGGGCTTTCTTT. It encodes CASSYGRSVWAFF.

The chain carries TRBV11-2 and TRBJ2-7; D unresolved. V was cut by 5 bases and J by 0 bases, with 14 bases left in between. The CDR3 extends over 15 amino acids. The germline V gene has CDR1 SGHAT and CDR2 FQNNGV. CDR3 in DNA: TGTGCCAGCAGCCCCAAGAGCATGCTCTCCTACGAGCAGTACTTC. Its protein product is CASSPKSMLSYEQYF.

The chain combines TRBV7-9 with TRBJ2-3; D gene uncertain. Germline-derived CDR1 and CDR2 are SEHNR and FQNEAQ (reference sequence). CDR3 length: 15 residues. The V end was cut by 6 bases, the J end by 1 base, with 14 bases between. The CDR3 DNA reads TGTGCCAGCAGTCATCAGTCTTCCGGCACAGATACGCAGTATTTT. It specifies CASSHQSSGTDTQYF.

This chain links TRBV7-6 with TRBJ2-1, with 9 bases aligning to TRBD2. J was trimmed by 9 bases and V by 1 base; bases with no gene match: 7. CDR1 SGHVS and CDR2 FNYEAQ come from the germline V gene. CDR3 length: 15 residues. The CDR3 DNA follows: TGTGCCAGCAGCTTAGAGGTAGCGGGAGAAAGTGAGCAGTTCTTC. This encodes CASSLEVAGESEQFF.

The chain couples TRBV13 to TRBJ1-4; unclear D gene. Between the trimmed V and J ends, which lost 0 bases and 11 bases, there was a span of 10 bases. The length of the CDR3 is 13 residues. CDR1 is PRHDT and CDR2 is FYEKMQ in the germline V gene (reference sequence). The CDR3 bases are TGTGCCAGCAGCTTAGGGAAAACGAGGAAACTGTTTTTT. It yields the protein CASSLGKTRKLFF.

This chain connects TRBV10-3 to TRBJ2-3; TRBD2 aligns across 10 bases. Germline trimming cut 7 bases from V and 8 bases from J; bases unmatched to any gene: 9. The CDR3 spans 14 residues. Germline V gene lookup returns CDR1 ENHRY and CDR2 SYGVKD. The CDR3 spells CAITDLAGGGTQYF. The CDR3 nucleotides are TGTGCCATCACCGATTTAGCGGGAGGAGGTACGCAGTATTTT.

J is TRBJ1-1 and V is TRBV11-2; D possibly corresponds to TRBD1 (5 bases). Trimming stripped 4 bases from V and 5 bases from J, with 17 bases between. The CDR3 extends over 15 amino acids. Germline assignment: CDR1 SGHAT and CDR2 FQNNGV. The CDR3 reads CASSSRTAGGTEAFF. The CDR3 coding sequence is TGTGCCAGCAGCTCTCGGACGGCGGGGGGTACTGAAGCTTTCTTT.